Following are 24 T cell receptor beta chains from one sample sequenced in a study of shared clonotypes between healthy human individuals. Sequenced by immunoSEQ multiplex PCR; TCRdb stores in-frame clones only, minus some. The data show nearly 1,000,000 clones, over 60% seen once. The sequencing sample was made of memory CD4+ T cells sorted from blood. Regarding subset: CD45RA-negative fraction. The receptors were sampled from a man aged 18 to 30 in good health.

CDR3 sequence: CASSPTLLNTEAFF. CDR3 bases: TGTGCCAGCAGCCCTACTTTATTGAACACTGAAGCTTTCTTT. This chain links TRBV6-5 with TRBJ1-1; D not certain. Germline assignment: CDR1 MNHEY and CDR2 SVGAGI. Trimming left V 6 bases short and J 0 bases short, with 11 bases between. The CDR3 contains 14 residues.

A word on this clone: Just one base apart from a much larger clone, this may be a read error. The V gene is TRBV6-5, the J gene TRBJ1-4; perhaps TRBD1 as D (5 bases). V was cut by 6 bases and J by 2 bases, with 7 bases left in between. Germline V CDR1 and CDR2: MNHEY, SVGAGI. There are 13 residues in the CDR3. The CDR3 here is CASRGLTNEKLFF. DNA of the CDR3: TGTGCCAGCAGGGGACTTACTAATGAAAAACTGTTTTTT.

The chain links TRBV5-1 to TRBJ1-1; D ambiguous. The CDR3 has 14 residues. Germline-derived CDR1 and CDR2 are SGHRS and YFSETQ. V was pared by 5 bases and J by 0 bases, with 11 bases between. CDR3 coding DNA: TGCGCCAGCAGGCGTGGACGGATGAACACTGAAGCTTTCTTT. Amino acid sequence: CASRRGRMNTEAFF.

This clone was counted only a few times. The rearrangement links TRBV28 to TRBJ1-1; TRBD1 matches at 8 bases. The CDR3 is 15 residues long. Germline V CDR1 and CDR2: MDHEN, SYDVKM. The J segment lost 6 bases and the V segment lost 9 bases, leaving 15 bases of the junction unmatched. DNA of the CDR3: TGTGCCAGTTTCAGTCGTGTGACAGGGGTCGCTGAAGCTTTCTTT. Translation: CASFSRVTGVAEAFF.

This chain uses TRBV4-1 with TRBJ1-6; D gene unclear. V lost 2 bases, J lost 10 bases, and 15 bases lay in between. The germline V gene has CDR1 MGHRA and CDR2 YSYEKL. The CDR3 loop spans 15 amino acids. The CDR3 nucleotides are TGCGCCAGCAGCCAATCCCGGGTAGGCGGATCACCCCTCCACTTT. Protein product: CASSQSRVGGSPLHF.

V usage is TRBV9 and J usage is TRBJ2-2; D tentatively reads TRBD1 or TRBD2 (5 bases each). With 2 bases removed from V and 6 bases from J, the gap between germline ends came to 14 bases. The CDR3 loop spans 15 amino acids. From germline, CDR1 is SGDLS and CDR2 YYNGEE. As DNA, the CDR3 is TGTGCCAGCAGCGTCAGGGACCGTGAATCCGGGGAGCTGTTTTTT. Translating it yields CASSVRDRESGELFF.

This chain joins TRBV10-2 and TRBJ2-7; D may match TRBD1 or TRBD2 (6 bases each). The CDR3 contains 14 residues. V lost 6 bases and J lost 3, with 15 bases in between. Germline V lookup: CDR1 WSHSY, CDR2 SAAADI. In DNA, the CDR3 is TGCGCCAGCAGCTTCGGGGGCGCTTACTACGAGCAGTACTTC. Protein: CASSFGGAYYEQYF.

A remark on this clone: Other DNA sequences from this sample encode an identical CDR3 as well. This chain connects TRBV30 to TRBJ2-5; D gene unclear. With 0 bases removed from V and 5 bases from J, the gap between germline ends came to 7 bases. The CDR3 is 12 residues long. CDR1 and CDR2 from the germline V gene are GTSNPN and SVGIG (reference sequence). CDR3 nucleotide sequence: TGTGCCTGGAGTGTAGGAAGGGAGACCCAGTACTTC. Translating it yields CAWSVGRETQYF.

Concerning this clone itself: A much larger clone lies one base from this, so it may be a read error. This chain connects TRBV5-8 to TRBJ2-2; 7 bases fit TRBD1. Unmatched junction bases numbered 1, after V lost 2 bases and J lost 6 bases. The CDR3 covers 13 residues. Germline CDR1 reads SGHTS; CDR2 reads YDEGEE. CDR3: CASSLQGPGELFF. The DNA for the CDR3 is TGTGCCAGCAGCTTACAGGGGCCCGGGGAGCTGTTTTTT.

The genes are TRBV7-2 and TRBJ2-1, with D unresolved. Germline V gene lookup returns CDR1 SGHTA and CDR2 FQGNSA. Trimming took 2 bases from V and 2 from J, leaving 16 bases between them. The CDR3 loop spans 17 amino acids. In DNA form, the CDR3 reads TGTGCCAGCAGCTTAACGCGAGCAGGAGTGCCCTACAATGAGCAGTTCTTC. This encodes CASSLTRAGVPYNEQFF.

In its sample, this clone was seen a few times. CDR3 nucleotide sequence: TGTGCCAGCCGGGGTTCTATGAACACTGAAGCTTTCTTT. It translates to CASRGSMNTEAFF. The J gene is TRBJ1-1, the V gene TRBV27; D not certain. CDR3 length: 13 residues. The V end was cut by 8 bases, the J end by 0 bases, with 10 bases between. The germline V gene encodes CDR1 MNHEY and CDR2 SMNVEV (reference sequence).

The chain couples TRBV30 to TRBJ2-5, with D tentatively TRBD1 (6 bases). The germline gives CDR1 GTSNPN, CDR2 SVGIG (reference sequence). The CDR3 contains 11 residues. V was pared by 1 base and J by 11 bases, with 11 bases between. CDR3 protein: CAWSGDTEQYF. As DNA, the CDR3 is TGTGCCTGGAGTGGGGACACGGAGCAGTACTTC.

V gene TRBV6-1 combines with J gene TRBJ1-5, with D possibly TRBD1 on 5 matching bases. CDR1 and CDR2 (germline): MNHNS, SASEGT. V shed 7 bases and J shed 4 bases, with 14 bases lying between them. CDR3 length: 14 residues. This CDR3 reads CASTPTVTNQPQHF. Written as DNA, the CDR3 is TGTGCCAGCACACCGACAGTAACTAATCAGCCCCAGCATTTT.

V gene TRBV7-9 combines with J gene TRBJ2-3; TRBD1 matches 8 bases. Germline V gene sequence: CDR1 SEHNR, CDR2 FQNEAQ (reference sequence). CDR3 length: 13 residues. The V segment lost 5 bases and the J segment 8 bases; nucleotides outside the gene matches: 6. The CDR3 loop reads CASSAGTGGTQYF. The CDR3, as DNA: TGTGCCAGCAGCGCCGGGACAGGCGGTACGCAGTATTTT. The entire variable domain, with the rest obtained from reference TRBV7-9 and TRBJ2-3, is as follows: DTGVSQNPRHKITKRGQNVTFRCDPISEHNRLYWYRQTLGQGPEFLTYFQNEAQLEKSRLLSDRFSAERPKGSFSTLEIQRTEQGDSAMYLCASSAGTGGTQYFGPGTRLTVL.

This clone was detected only a few times. The rearrangement links TRBV10-2 to TRBJ1-4; D call uncertain. CDR3 length equals 13 residues. Germline V gene lookup returns CDR1 WSHSY and CDR2 SAAADI. Between the trimmed V and J ends, which lost 5 bases and 6 bases, there was a span of 10 bases. The CDR3 spells CASSPAIDEKLFF. In nucleotides, the CDR3 is TGCGCCAGCAGTCCAGCTATTGATGAAAAACTGTTTTTT.

The chain recombines TRBV19 with TRBJ2-3, with D perhaps matching TRBD1 (6 bases). Germline CDR1 reads LNHDA; CDR2 reads SQIVND (reference sequence). V was cut by 5 bases and J by 4 bases, with 13 bases left in between. This CDR3 has 14 residues. The CDR3 DNA follows: TGTGCCAGTAGTGACAGGTTTGGGTCAGATACGCAGTATTTT. Translated, it gives CASSDRFGSDTQYF. Combining the CDR3 with reference TRBV19 and TRBJ2-3 gives the whole variable domain DGGITQSPKYLFRKEGQNVTLSCEQNLNHDAMYWYRQDPGQGLRLIYYSQIVNDFQKGDIAEGYSVSREKKESFPLTVTSAQKNPTAFYLCASSDRFGSDTQYFGPGTRLTVL.

The chain recombines TRBV2 with TRBJ1-2; TRBD1 matches at 7 bases. J was trimmed by 7 bases and V by 6 bases; bases with no gene match: 17. The CDR3 loop spans 16 amino acids. The V gene's germline CDR1 is SNHLY and CDR2 FYNNEI. CDR3 in amino acids: CASSVLQGRGTSGYTF. Written as DNA, the CDR3 is TGTGCCAGCAGCGTTTTACAGGGGAGGGGTACTAGTGGCTACACCTTC.

The rearrangement uses TRBV19 and TRBJ2-1; 9 nucleotides agree with TRBD1. Trimming removed 7 bases from V and 6 bases from J; junction bases left unmatched: 10. This CDR3 spans 15 amino acids. Germline V CDR1 and CDR2: LNHDA, SQIVND (reference sequence). CDR3 in amino acids: CASILSGTGSNEQFF. Written as DNA, the CDR3 is TGTGCCAGTATCTTATCAGGGACAGGGAGCAATGAGCAGTTCTTC.

The gene calls are TRBV19 and TRBJ2-7; possibly TRBD2 for D (5 bases). The germline V and J ends were trimmed by 3 bases and 0 bases, with 6 bases remaining between them. Germline loops: CDR1 LNHDA, CDR2 SQIVND (reference sequence). CDR3 length equals 13 residues. The chain's CDR3 is CASSMEVSYEQYF. As DNA, the CDR3 is TGTGCCAGTAGTATGGAGGTCTCCTACGAGCAGTACTTC.

This sequence joins TRBV30 and TRBJ1-3, with D possibly matching TRBD1 (5 bases). CDR1 and CDR2 (germline): GTSNPN, SVGIG (reference sequence). The CDR3 length is 12 residues. The V and J ends lost 4 bases and 4 bases respectively, with 8 bases between them. The CDR3 nucleotides are TGTGCCTGGAAGGGGAAAGGAAACACCATATATTTT. As protein: CAWKGKGNTIYF.

This clone has just one count. This CDR3 is also generated by other DNA sequences in the sample. The rearrangement uses TRBV6-1 and TRBJ1-5; 7 bases are shared with TRBD1. CDR3 size: 14 residues. Germline trimming cut 5 bases from V and 4 bases from J; bases unmatched to any gene: 5. CDR1 is MNHNS and CDR2 is SASEGT in the germline V gene. The CDR3 protein is CASSPGQPNQPQHF. The CDR3 DNA is TGTGCCAGCAGTCCGGGACAGCCAAATCAGCCCCAGCATTTT.

The genes are TRBV11-2 and TRBJ1-2; the D is unclear. The germline V gene has CDR1 SGHAT and CDR2 FQNNGV. V lost 0 bases and J lost 5, with 13 bases in between. This CDR3 region has 15 residues. The CDR3 sequence is CASSLEGRPLYGYTF. CDR3 coding DNA: TGTGCCAGCAGCTTAGAAGGACGGCCCCTATATGGCTACACCTTC.

About this clone itself: A much more abundant neighbour one base away suggests this may be a read error. CDR3 DNA: TGTGCCAGCAGTGAAATAGATACGCAGTATTTT. Translated, it gives CASSEIDTQYF. This chain links TRBV2 with TRBJ2-3; no clear D. V was trimmed by 2 bases and J by 5 bases, leaving 2 bases between them. Germline loops: CDR1 SNHLY, CDR2 FYNNEI. This CDR3 is built from 11 residues. Variable domain in full (rest from reference TRBV2 and TRBJ2-3): EPEVTQTPSHQVTQMGQEVILRCVPISNHLYFYWYRQILGQKVEFLVSFYNNEISEKSEIFDDQFSVERPDGSNFTLKIRSTKLEDSAMYFCASSEIDTQYFGPGTRLTVL.

CDR3 sequence reads: CASAADTANYGYTF. The CDR3 nucleotides are TGTGCCAGTGCCGCCGACACTGCTAACTATGGCTACACCTTC. The rearrangement links TRBV6-5 to TRBJ1-2; D is undetermined. Trimming took 9 bases from V and 0 from J, leaving 14 bases between them. CDR1 is MNHEY and CDR2 is SVGAGI in the germline V gene. The CDR3 is 14 residues long.